One sample yielded the 16 T cell receptor beta chains listed below, sequenced in a study of cytotoxic CD8 clonotypes in ibrutinib-treated CLL (dated by TCRdb to the early 2020s). Read against the paper, the sample's time point label means: about twelve months on ibrutinib. Libraries were constructed by the immunoSEQ multiplex PCR assay. TCRdb carries this immuneACCESS record with in-frame sequences only. Its versions omit some clonotypes, under half of them owing to an unresolved V gene in the studies checked, with the rest unexplained. A total of 140,000 or so clones appear in this sample, 79% of them only once. 9.5% to 15% of the sample is taken by the ten largest. The sequencing used PBMCs, collected after 12 months of ibrutinib treatment. These receptors all come from a human donor with chronic lymphocytic leukemia.

The chain has TRBV9 and TRBJ2-5; the D gene could be TRBD1 or TRBD2 (7 bases each). CDR3 size: 13 residues. V was cut by 3 bases and J by 5 bases, with 11 bases left in between. The germline CDR1 and CDR2 sequences are SGDLS and YYNGEE. The CDR3 protein is CASSARGGETQYF. The CDR3 region has the DNA TGTGCCAGCAGCGCCAGGGGGGGCGAGACCCAGTACTTC.

J is TRBJ1-4 and V is TRBV5-8; D is unresolved. Trimming removed 2 bases from V and 2 bases from J, with 7 bases in between. The CDR3 consists of 14 residues. Germline V CDR1 and CDR2: SGHTS, YDEGEE. DNA for the CDR3: TGTGCCAGCAGCTTCTACGGGACTAATGAAAAACTGTTTTTT. Translating it yields CASSFYGTNEKLFF.

The V gene is TRBV4-3, the J gene TRBJ2-7; 11 nucleotides line up with TRBD2. J gave up 0 bases and V 0 bases, and 16 bases lay outside the gene matches. The CDR3 extends over 21 amino acids. Germline V gene lookup returns CDR1 LGHNA and CDR2 YSLEER. CDR3 sequence reads: CASSQELGASGRLGSSYEQYF. In nucleotides, the CDR3 is TGCGCCAGCAGCCAAGAGTTAGGGGCTAGCGGGAGGCTCGGGAGCTCCTACGAGCAGTACTTC.

This clone was picked up a small number of times. The chain has TRBV6-5 and TRBJ2-1; maybe TRBD1 (6 bases). This CDR3 is built from 13 residues. V gave up 6 bases and J gave up 12 bases, with 18 bases separating them. Germline-derived CDR1 and CDR2 are MNHEY and SVGAGI. CDR3 DNA sequence: TGTGCCAGCAGACCTCCCTCCGGCAGGGGGCAGTTCTTC. Protein: CASRPPSGRGQFF.

This clone has a handful of counts. The chain combines TRBV18 with TRBJ2-7; TRBD1 matches 9 bases. CDR3 length: 14 amino acids. The V and J ends lost 3 bases and 5 bases, in that order; junction bases with no gene match: 5. Germline V CDR1 and CDR2: KGHSH, LQKENI. For the CDR3, the DNA is TGTGCCAGCTCACCCCGGGACAGGGAGCACGAGCAGTACTTC. Its protein is CASSPRDREHEQYF.

The genes are TRBV10-3 and TRBJ1-5; tentative D call: TRBD1 (5 bases). This CDR3 has 16 amino acids. Germline V gene data show CDR1 as ENHRY and CDR2 as SYGVKD. Deletions cut 5 bases from V and 5 bases from J, with 19 bases between. DNA of the CDR3: TGTGCCATCAGTCCCAGACAGACCTACCGGGATCAGCCCCAGCATTTT. Its protein product is CAISPRQTYRDQPQHF.

V and J are TRBV9 and TRBJ2-5; 10 nucleotides align to TRBD2. The CDR3 covers 16 residues. The V gene's germline CDR1 is SGDLS and CDR2 YYNGEE. After removal of 1 base from V and 2 bases from J, the junction contained 5 bases not matched to a gene. The CDR3 nucleotides read TGTGCCAGCAGCGTAAGCCCAGCGGGAGGGCAAGAGACCCAGTACTTC. This codes for CASSVSPAGGQETQYF.

The rearrangement links TRBV30 to TRBJ2-7; tentatively, D is TRBD1 or TRBD2 (5 bases each). V was cut by 1 base and J by 3 bases, with 7 bases left in between. This CDR3 has 12 amino acids. The germline gives CDR1 GTSNPN, CDR2 SVGIG (reference sequence). DNA for the CDR3: TGTGCCTGGAGTGGGGACGTCTACGAGCAGTACTTC. This codes for CAWSGDVYEQYF.

The V call is TRBV28, the J call TRBJ2-2, with a weak D call TRBD2 (6 bases). The V gene lost 0 bases and the J gene lost 3 bases, with 14 bases spanning the gap. The CDR3 has 17 amino acids. The V gene's germline CDR1 is MDHEN and CDR2 SYDVKM. CDR3 nucleotide sequence: TGTGCCAGCAGTTTATGGCGAGCGGGTCCCTACACCGGGGAGCTGTTTTTT. This codes for CASSLWRAGPYTGELFF.

The V call is TRBV7-9, the J call TRBJ2-5; D gene ambiguous. CDR1 and CDR2 (germline): SEHNR, FQNEAQ (reference sequence). Trimming left V 1 base short and J 0 bases short, with 9 bases between. The CDR3 sequence is 15 residues long. DNA for the CDR3: TGTGCCAGCAGCTTAGAGGTGGGGTACCAAGAGACCCAGTACTTC. Its translation: CASSLEVGYQETQYF.

V is TRBV27 and J is TRBJ1-2, with 7 bases aligning to TRBD1. CDR3 length: 13 residues. Looked up from germline, CDR1 is MNHEY and CDR2 is SMNVEV (reference sequence). V trimming: 5 bases; J trimming: 4 bases; junction bases outside the gene matches: 4. The CDR3 sequence is CASSKGQAYGYTF. The CDR3 nucleotides are TGTGCCAGCAGTAAAGGACAGGCCTATGGCTACACCTTC.

The chain joins TRBV27 to TRBJ2-7; no firm D call. Germline V CDR1 and CDR2: MNHEY, SMNVEV (reference sequence). The CDR3 runs 14 residues. V was pared by 7 bases and J by 0 bases, with 13 bases between. CDR3 nucleotides: TGTGCCAGCAAGGTTTCGGAGATCTCCTACGAGCAGTACTTC. This encodes CASKVSEISYEQYF.

V and J are TRBV28 and TRBJ1-2, with a tentative D call TRBD1 (5 bases). There are 11 residues in the CDR3. Germline V CDR1 and CDR2: MDHEN, SYDVKM. The ends were cut back, 3 bases at V and 8 bases at J, with 7 bases in the middle. The DNA of the CDR3 is TGTGCCAGCAGTTTCTGGGGGGGCTACACCTTC. It encodes CASSFWGGYTF.

This CDR3 reads CATRTSETYEQYF. In DNA, the CDR3 is TGTGCCACCCGGACTAGCGAGACCTACGAGCAGTACTTC. The chain couples TRBV28 to TRBJ2-7; TRBD2 agrees at 9 bases. CDR1 and CDR2 (germline): MDHEN, SYDVKM. V lost 10 bases and J lost 2; bases outside the gene matches: 6. The CDR3 runs 13 residues.

V usage is TRBV4-3 and J usage is TRBJ2-7; D ambiguous. This CDR3 has 14 amino acids. CDR1 is LGHNA and CDR2 is YSLEER in the germline V gene. With 4 bases removed from V and 1 base from J, the gap between germline ends came to 11 bases. The CDR3 sequence is CASSPYFGSYEQYF. CDR3 bases: TGCGCCAGCAGCCCCTACTTTGGGTCCTACGAGCAGTACTTC.

V and J are TRBV6-1 and TRBJ1-2, with D hard to call. The CDR3 is made up of 10 amino acids. Trimming pared 6 bases from V and 5 bases from J, leaving 4 bases between. Germline CDR1 is MNHNS and CDR2 is SASEGT. Here the CDR3 reads CASSRYGYTF. For the CDR3, the DNA is TGTGCCAGCAGCCGATATGGCTACACCTTC.